In this sample, the clone carrying this T cell receptor beta chain turned up a few times. What it binds is unknown. This entry is derived from a study of post-analysis software for immune sequencing data. About the study: Recorded disease courses covered relapsing-remitting, secondary progressive and progressive-relapsing multiple sclerosis. Some patients had no subtype annotation.

Unique molecular identifiers were built into the TCR beta cDNA libraries. TCRdb re-derived calls from the PCR reads in MiXCR, one entry per CDR3 protein. The sample has roughly 800,000 distinct CDR3 sequences; around 50% are singletons. The germline V gene encodes CDR1 SGHTA and CDR2 FQGTGA. V lost 5 bases and J lost 6; bases outside the gene matches: 10. This CDR3 spans 15 amino acids. Study-wide points: Relative to controls, patients had five TRBV segments at higher frequency, with TRBV5-6, TRBV5-1 and TRBV20-1 among these.

The TCR sequence derives from a girl aged 10-17 years with multiple sclerosis. V gene TRBV7-3 combines with J gene TRBJ2-1; 7 bases line up with TRBD2. The sequenced sample consisted of blood. The DNA for the CDR3 is TGTGCCAGCAGCCTTAGCGGGCCAATTACCAATGAGCAGTTCTTC. The encoded protein is CASSLSGPITNEQFF.